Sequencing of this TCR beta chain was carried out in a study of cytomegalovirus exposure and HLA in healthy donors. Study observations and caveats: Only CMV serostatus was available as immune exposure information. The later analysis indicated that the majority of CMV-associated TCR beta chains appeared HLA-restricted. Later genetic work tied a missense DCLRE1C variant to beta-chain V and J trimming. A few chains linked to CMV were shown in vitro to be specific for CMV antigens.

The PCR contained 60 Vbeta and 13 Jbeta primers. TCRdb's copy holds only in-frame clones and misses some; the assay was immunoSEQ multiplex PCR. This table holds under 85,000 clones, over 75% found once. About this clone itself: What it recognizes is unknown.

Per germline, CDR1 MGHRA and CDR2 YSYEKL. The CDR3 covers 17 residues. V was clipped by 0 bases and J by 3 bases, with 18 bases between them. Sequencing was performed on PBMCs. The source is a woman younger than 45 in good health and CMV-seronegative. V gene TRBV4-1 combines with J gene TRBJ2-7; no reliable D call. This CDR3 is CASSQDPLGGPGYEQYF. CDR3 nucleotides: TGCGCCAGCAGCCAAGACCCCCTGGGTGGGCCAGGCTACGAGCAGTACTTC.